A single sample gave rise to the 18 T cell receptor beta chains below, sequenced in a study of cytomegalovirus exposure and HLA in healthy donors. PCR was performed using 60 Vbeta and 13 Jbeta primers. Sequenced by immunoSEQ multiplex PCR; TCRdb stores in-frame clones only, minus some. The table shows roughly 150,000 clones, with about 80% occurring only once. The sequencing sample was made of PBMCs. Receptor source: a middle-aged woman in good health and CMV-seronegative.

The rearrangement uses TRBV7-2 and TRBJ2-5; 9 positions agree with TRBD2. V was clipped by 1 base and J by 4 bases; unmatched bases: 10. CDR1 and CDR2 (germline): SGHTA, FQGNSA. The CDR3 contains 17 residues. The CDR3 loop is CASSLVYAGGPTETQYF. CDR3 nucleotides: TGTGCCAGCAGCTTAGTTTACGCGGGAGGGCCCACAGAGACCCAGTACTTC.

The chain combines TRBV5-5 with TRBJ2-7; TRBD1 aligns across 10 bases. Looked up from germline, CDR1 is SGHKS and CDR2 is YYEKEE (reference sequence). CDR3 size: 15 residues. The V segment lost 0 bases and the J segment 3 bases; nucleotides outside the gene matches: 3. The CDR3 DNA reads TGTGCCAGCAGCTTGGACCGGGACAGGGGCTACGAGCAGTACTTC. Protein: CASSLDRDRGYEQYF.

In nucleotides, the CDR3 is TGTGCCAGCAGCTCCTGGATCCGGGACAGCCAAGAGACCCAGTACTTC. Amino acid sequence: CASSSWIRDSQETQYF. This chain links TRBV11-3 with TRBJ2-5; 7 nucleotides match TRBD1. The CDR3 sequence is 16 residues long. V was pared by 4 bases and J by 1 base, with 9 bases of the junction left unmatched. Per germline, CDR1 SGHNT and CDR2 YENEEA.

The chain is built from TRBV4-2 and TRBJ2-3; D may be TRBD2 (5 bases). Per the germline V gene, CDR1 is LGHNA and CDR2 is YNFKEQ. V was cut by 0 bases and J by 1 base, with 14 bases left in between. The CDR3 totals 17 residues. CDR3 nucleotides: TGTGCCAGCAGCCAAGATAGGGCGGGTGCCGGCACAGATACGCAGTATTTT. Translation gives CASSQDRAGAGTDTQYF.

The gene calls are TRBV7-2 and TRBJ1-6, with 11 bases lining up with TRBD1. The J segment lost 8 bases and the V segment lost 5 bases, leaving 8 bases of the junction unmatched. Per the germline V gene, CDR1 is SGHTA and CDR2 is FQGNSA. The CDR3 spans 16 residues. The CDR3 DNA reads TGTGCCAGCAGCCTAGGAGGGACAGGGGGAGATTCACCCCTCCACTTT. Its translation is CASSLGGTGGDSPLHF.

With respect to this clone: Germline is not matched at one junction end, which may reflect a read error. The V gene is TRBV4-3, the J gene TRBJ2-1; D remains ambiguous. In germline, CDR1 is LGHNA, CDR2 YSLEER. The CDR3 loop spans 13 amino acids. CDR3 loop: CASSQGGAYSRIF. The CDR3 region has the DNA TGCGCCAGCAGCCAAGGCGGCGCATACTCGCGGATCTTC.

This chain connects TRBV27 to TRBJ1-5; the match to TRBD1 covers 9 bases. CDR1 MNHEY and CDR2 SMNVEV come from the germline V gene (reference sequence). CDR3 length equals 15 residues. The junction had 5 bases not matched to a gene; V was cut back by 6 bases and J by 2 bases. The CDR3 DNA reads TGTGCCAGCAGCAGGGACAGGGTTCGCAATCAGCCCCAGCATTTT. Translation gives CASSRDRVRNQPQHF.

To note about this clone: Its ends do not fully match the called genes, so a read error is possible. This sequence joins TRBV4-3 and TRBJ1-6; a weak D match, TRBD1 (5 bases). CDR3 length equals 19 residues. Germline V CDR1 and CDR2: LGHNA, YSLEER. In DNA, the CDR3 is TGCGCCAGCAGCCAAGAGCAGGGCATGTCGAGATCCTATAATCCACCCCTCCACTTT. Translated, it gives CASSQEQGMSRSYNPPLHF.

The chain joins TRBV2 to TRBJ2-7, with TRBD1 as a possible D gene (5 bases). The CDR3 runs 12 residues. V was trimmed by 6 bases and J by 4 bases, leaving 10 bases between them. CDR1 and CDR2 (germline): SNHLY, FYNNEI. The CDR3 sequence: CASREDTYEQYF. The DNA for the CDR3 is TGTGCCAGCAGAGAGGACACTTACGAGCAGTACTTC.

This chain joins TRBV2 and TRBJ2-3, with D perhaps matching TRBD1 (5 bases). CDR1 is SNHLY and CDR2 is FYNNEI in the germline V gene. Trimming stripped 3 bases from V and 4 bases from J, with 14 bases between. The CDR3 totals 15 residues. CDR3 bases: TGTGCCAGCAGTGATCCGGGCCTGGGGCCAGATACGCAGTATTTT. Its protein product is CASSDPGLGPDTQYF.

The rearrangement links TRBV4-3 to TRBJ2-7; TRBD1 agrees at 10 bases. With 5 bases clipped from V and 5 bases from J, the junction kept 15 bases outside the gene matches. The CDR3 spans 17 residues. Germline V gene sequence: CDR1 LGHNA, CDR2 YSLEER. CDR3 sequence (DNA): TGCGCCAGCAGCTTACCTCCATGGGGACAGGGGATCCACGAGCAGTACTTC. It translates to CASSLPPWGQGIHEQYF.

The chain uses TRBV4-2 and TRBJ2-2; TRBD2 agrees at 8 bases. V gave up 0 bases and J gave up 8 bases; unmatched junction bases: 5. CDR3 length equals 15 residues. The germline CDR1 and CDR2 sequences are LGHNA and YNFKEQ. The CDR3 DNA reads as TGTGCCAGCAGCCAAGATAAAGCGGGGGCGGGGGAGCTGTTTTTT. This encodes CASSQDKAGAGELFF.

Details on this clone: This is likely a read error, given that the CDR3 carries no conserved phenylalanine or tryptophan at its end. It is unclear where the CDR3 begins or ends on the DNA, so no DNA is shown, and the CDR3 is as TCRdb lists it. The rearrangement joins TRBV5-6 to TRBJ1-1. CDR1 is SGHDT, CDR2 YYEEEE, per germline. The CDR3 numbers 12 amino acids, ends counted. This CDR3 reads CASSLTSFPEET.

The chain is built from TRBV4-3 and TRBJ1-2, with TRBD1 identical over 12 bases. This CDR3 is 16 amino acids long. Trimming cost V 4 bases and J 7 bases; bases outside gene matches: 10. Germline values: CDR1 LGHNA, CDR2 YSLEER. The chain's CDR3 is CASSLAGDRGRRGYTF. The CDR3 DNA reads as TGCGCCAGCAGCCTAGCGGGGGACAGGGGGCGACGTGGCTACACCTTC.

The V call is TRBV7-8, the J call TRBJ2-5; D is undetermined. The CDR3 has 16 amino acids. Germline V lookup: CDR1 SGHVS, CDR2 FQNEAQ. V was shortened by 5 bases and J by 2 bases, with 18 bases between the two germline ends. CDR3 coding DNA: TGTGCCAGCAGCGCGAAATCCGCGGAGCCTCAAGAGACCCAGTACTTC. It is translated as CASSAKSAEPQETQYF.

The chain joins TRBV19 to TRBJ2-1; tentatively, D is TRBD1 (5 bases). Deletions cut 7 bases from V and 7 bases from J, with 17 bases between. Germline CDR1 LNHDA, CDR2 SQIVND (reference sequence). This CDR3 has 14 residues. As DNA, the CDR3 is TGTGCCAGTACCCTACTCCAGGGTGGGAATGAGCAGTTCTTC. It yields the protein CASTLLQGGNEQFF. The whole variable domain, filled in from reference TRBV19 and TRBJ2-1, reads DGGITQSPKYLFRKEGQNVTLSCEQNLNHDAMYWYRQDPGQGLRLIYYSQIVNDFQKGDIAEGYSVSREKKESFPLTVTSAQKNPTAFYLCASTLLQGGNEQFFGPGTRLTVL.

The CDR3 sequence: CASRPGTLNYGYTF. CDR3 DNA sequence: TGTGCCAGTAGACCCGGGACTCTGAACTATGGCTACACCTTC. The chain joins TRBV19 to TRBJ1-2; a possible D gene is TRBD1 (5 bases). Germline V gives CDR1 LNHDA, CDR2 SQIVND (reference sequence). V lost 6 bases and J lost 2, with 13 bases in between. The CDR3 totals 14 residues.

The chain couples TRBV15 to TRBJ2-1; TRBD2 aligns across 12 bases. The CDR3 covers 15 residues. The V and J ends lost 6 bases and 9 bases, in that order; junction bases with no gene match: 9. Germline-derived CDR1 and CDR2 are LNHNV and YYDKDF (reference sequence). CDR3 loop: CATRTSGSRLVEQFF. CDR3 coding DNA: TGTGCCACCAGGACTAGCGGGAGCCGGTTGGTTGAGCAGTTCTTC.